This T cell receptor beta chain is from a study of T cell repertoires in cytomegalovirus infection. Study background: Well-studied HLA-B-restricted CMV epitopes were used in the study alongside recently identified HLA-C-restricted ones. Indicated by public TCR beta signatures were CMV infection and matching HLA type. Points from the study as a whole: HLA-C-restricted CMV-specific TCR beta clonotypes were dominant in the ex vivo response.

Germline V gene data show CDR1 as MNHEY and CDR2 as SVGAGI. The V gene lost 2 bases and the J gene lost 11 bases, with 16 bases spanning the gap. The CDR3 extends over 14 amino acids. The table lists this clonotype with a few counts. Its antigen is as yet unknown. From the reads, TCRdb called clonotypes with MiXCR, one entry per CDR3 protein. The table records 600,000 to 700,000 distinct CDR3 sequences, around a third of them present only once. V and J are TRBV6-5 and TRBJ2-1; D is unresolved. The sequence derives from a human donor in good health (CMV status not recorded). Some clones in this sample may be carry-over from other donors' samples. This specimen consisted of cultured PBMCs, obtained from culture after CMV antigen stimulation. The CDR3 protein is CASSYPGAPEQQFF. As DNA, the CDR3 is TGTGCCAGCAGTTACCCGGGTGCCCCGGAGCAGCAGTTCTTC.